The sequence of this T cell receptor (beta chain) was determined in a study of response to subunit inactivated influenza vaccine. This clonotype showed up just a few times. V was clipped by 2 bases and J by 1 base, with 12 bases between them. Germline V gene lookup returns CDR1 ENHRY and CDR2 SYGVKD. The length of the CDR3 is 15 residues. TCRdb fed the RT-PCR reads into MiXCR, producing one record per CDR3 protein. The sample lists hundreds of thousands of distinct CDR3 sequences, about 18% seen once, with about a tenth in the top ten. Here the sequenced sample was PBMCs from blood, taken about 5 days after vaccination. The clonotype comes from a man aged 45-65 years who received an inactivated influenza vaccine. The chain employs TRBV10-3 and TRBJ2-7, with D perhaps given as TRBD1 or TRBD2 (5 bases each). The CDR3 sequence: CAISETPGRSYEQYF. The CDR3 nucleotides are TGTGCCATCAGTGAGACTCCGGGACGTTCCTACGAGCAGTACTTC.